This T cell receptor beta chain was recorded in a study of cytomegalovirus exposure and HLA in healthy donors. Study-wide findings and caveats: Later genetic work tied a missense DCLRE1C variant to beta-chain V and J trimming. More than 15,000 TCR beta sequences were associated with HLA alleles at 0.05 false discovery rate in a later analysis.

For this clone: Its target is unknown.

The PCR contained 60 Vbeta and 13 Jbeta primers. Clones were sequenced by immunoSEQ multiplex PCR, and TCRdb holds only the in-frame ones, with some missing. The sample consists of approximately 200,000 clones, 60% to 85% of them appearing once. The germline V gene has CDR1 MDHEN and CDR2 SYDVKM. The length of the CDR3 is 15 residues. V was clipped by 5 bases and J by 6 bases, with 17 bases between them. The V gene is TRBV28, the J gene TRBJ1-5, with TRBD1 as a possible D gene (6 bases). The clonotype was recovered from a man aged 35 to 55 in good health and CMV-seronegative. The material sequenced was PBMCs. CDR3 residues: CASSLGAPTVQPQHF. The CDR3 region has the DNA TGTGCCAGCAGTCTGGGGGCTCCCACCGTTCAGCCCCAGCATTTT.